A selection of T cell receptor beta chains follows, all from one sample in a study of graft-versus-host responses after intestinal transplantation. Data came from immunoSEQ multiplex PCR; TCRdb stores just in-frame clones and leaves some out. The table records roughly 4,100 clones, roughly 85% of them present only once. The material sequenced was ileum tissue, taken 662 days after intestinal transplant. The receptors were gathered from a human patient who received an intestinal transplant, so some T cells may come from the graft donor. Both conserved end residues are part of each CDR3. The order of the fields is J gene, V gene, clone size, D gene, CDR3 DNA, CDR3 protein. A D gene is named only where the DNA matches it firmly. Size is omitted from some rows. Given values are once, few, many or a class for expanded clones.

J: TRBJ2-7; V: TRBV11-2; size: NA; D: TRBD2; DNA: TGTGCCAGCAGCTTCGACGGACTAGCGGGCTCCTACGAGCAGTACTTC; CDR3: CASSFDGLAGSYEQYF
J: TRBJ1-1; V: TRBV6-5; size: NA; D: TRBD1; DNA: TGTGCCAGCAGAGCCGGGACAGGGTATACTGAAGCTTTCTTT; CDR3: CASRAGTGYTEAFF
J: TRBJ1-3; V: TRBV27; size: NA; D: NA; DNA: TGTGCCAGCAGTTTGGACTTTGGAAACACCATATATTTT; CDR3: CASSLDFGNTIYF
J: TRBJ1-1; V: TRBV19; size: NA; D: NA; DNA: TGTGCCAGTAGTACCCGAACTGGGAACACTGAAGCTTTCTTT; CDR3: CASSTRTGNTEAFF
J: TRBJ1-2; V: TRBV19; size: few; D: NA; DNA: TGTGCCAGTAGTATGACAGCTAACTATGGCTACACCTTC; CDR3: CASSMTANYGYTF
J: TRBJ1-5; V: TRBV4-1; size: NA; D: TRBD1; DNA: TGCGCCAGCAGCCAAGATGCGGGACAGGCGTTCAATCAGCCACAGCATTTT; CDR3: CASSQDAGQAFNQPQHF
J: TRBJ2-7; V: TRBV29-1; size: NA; D: NA; DNA: TGCAGCGTTGTTACAGGTTCCCACGAGCAGTACTTC; CDR3: CSVVTGSHEQYF
J: TRBJ2-7; V: TRBV25-1; size: NA; D: TRBD1; DNA: TGTGCCAGCAGTGAAGGGACAGCCACAATCTACTGCGGCGAGCAGTACTTC; CDR3: CASSEGTATIYCGEQYF
J: TRBJ1-3; V: TRBV27; size: NA; D: NA; DNA: TGTGCCAGCAAAGGGTATGGAAACACCATATATTTT; CDR3: CASKGYGNTIYF
J: TRBJ2-2; V: TRBV5-1; size: few; D: TRBD2; DNA: TGCGCCAGCAGCGTACTAGCGGGGGGGCGAGGCACCGGGGAGCTGTTTTTT; CDR3: CASSVLAGGRGTGELFF
J: TRBJ2-1; V: TRBV4-1; size: NA; D: NA; DNA: TGCGCCAGCAGCCAAGATCCCCCTAGCGCTGTCTACAATGAGCAGTTCTTC; CDR3: CASSQDPPSAVYNEQFF
J: TRBJ2-5; V: TRBV10-1; size: NA; D: NA; DNA: TGCGCCAGCAGTGAGTCACTGGGATGGGAGACCCAGTACTTC; CDR3: CASSESLGWETQYF
J: TRBJ2-5; V: TRBV9; size: NA; D: TRBD1; DNA: TGTGCCAGCAGCGTAAAAGTAGGGGGCGAGACCCAGTACTTC; CDR3: CASSVKVGGETQYF
J: TRBJ1-2; V: TRBV5-1; size: NA; D: NA; DNA: TGCGCCAGCAGCTCCACAGGGTTCCTGAACTATGGCTACACCTTC; CDR3: CASSSTGFLNYGYTF
J: TRBJ1-6; V: TRBV2; size: NA; D: TRBD1; DNA: TGTGCCAGTGGTGGGACAGGGATCTATAATTCACCCCTCCACTTT; CDR3: CASGGTGIYNSPLHF
J: TRBJ1-2; V: TRBV29-1; size: NA; D: NA; DNA: TGCAGCGTCCCCGACAGCTATGGCTACACCTTC; CDR3: CSVPDSYGYTF
J: TRBJ2-7; V: TRBV5-4; size: few; D: TRBD2; DNA: TGTGCCAGCAGCTTGGGCGGGGGGGGCTCCTACGAGCAGTACTTC; CDR3: CASSLGGGGSYEQYF
J: TRBJ2-2; V: TRBV6-6; size: NA; D: NA; DNA: TGTGCCAGCAGTCCTCGGGGCGGGGAGCTGTTTTTT; CDR3: CASSPRGGELFF
J: TRBJ2-7; V: TRBV11-1; size: NA; D: NA; DNA: TGTGCCAGCAGCTTAAACTCCTACGAGCAGTACTTC; CDR3: CASSLNSYEQYF
J: TRBJ2-3; V: TRBV25-1; size: NA; D: TRBD1; DNA: TGTGCCAGCAGGACAGGGCCAGATACGCAGTATTTT; CDR3: CASRTGPDTQYF
J: TRBJ2-5; V: TRBV6-1; size: NA; D: NA; DNA: TGTGCCAGCAGCGGCCTGGACGGCGAGACCCAGTACTTC; CDR3: CASSGLDGETQYF
J: TRBJ1-3; V: TRBV6-5; size: few; D: NA; DNA: TGTGCCAGCAGTCGGACAGTCTCCTCTGGAAACACCATATATTTT; CDR3: CASSRTVSSGNTIYF
J: TRBJ2-5; V: TRBV9; size: NA; D: TRBD1; DNA: TGTGCCAGCAGCGCACTCCAGGGGGCAGGGGAGACCCAGTACTTC; CDR3: CASSALQGAGETQYF
J: TRBJ2-2; V: TRBV7-9; size: NA; D: NA; DNA: TGTGCCAGCAGCCTAGGACAGCCAAACACCGGGGAGCTGTTTTTT; CDR3: CASSLGQPNTGELFF
J: TRBJ1-1; V: TRBV7-6; size: NA; D: NA; DNA: TGTGCCAGCAGCTTAGCCGCAAACACTGAAGCTTTCTTT; CDR3: CASSLAANTEAFF
J: TRBJ1-6; V: TRBV6-5; size: NA; D: NA; DNA: TGTGCCAGAGGCCGGGGGGTAGGTTCACCCCTCCACTTT; CDR3: CARGRGVGSPLHF
J: TRBJ2-6; V: TRBV6-6; size: NA; D: NA; DNA: TGTGCCAGCAGTAGACAGCTCTCTGGGGCCAACGTCCTGACTTTC; CDR3: CASSRQLSGANVLTF
J: TRBJ2-2; V: TRBV29-1; size: NA; D: NA; DNA: TGCAGCGTCCGATGGACAGACCCCATCCGCGGGGAGCTGTTTTTT; CDR3: CSVRWTDPIRGELFF
J: TRBJ2-1; V: TRBV5-1; size: NA; D: NA; DNA: TGCGCCAGCAGCTTTTCCGGCTACGATGAGCAGTTCTTC; CDR3: CASSFSGYDEQFF
J: TRBJ2-1; V: TRBV7-2; size: NA; D: NA; DNA: TGTGCCAGCAGCTTAGGGCGGTCCTACAATGAGCAGTTCTTC; CDR3: CASSLGRSYNEQFF
J: TRBJ1-2; V: TRBV30; size: NA; D: NA; DNA: NA; CDR3: CAWSVGPGSGVTF
J: TRBJ2-5; V: TRBV5-4; size: NA; D: TRBD2; DNA: TGTGCCAGCAGCCGAATTAGCGGGGGGGCCGGAGAGACCCAGTACTTC; CDR3: CASSRISGGAGETQYF
J: TRBJ2-5; V: TRBV4-1; size: NA; D: TRBD2; DNA: TGCGCCAGCAGCCAAGAGGCGGGGGTGGGGACCCAGTACTTC; CDR3: CASSQEAGVGTQYF
J: TRBJ2-1; V: TRBV7-9; size: NA; D: NA; DNA: TGTGCCAGCAGCCGGAGCGACTACTGGGAGCAGTTCTTC; CDR3: CASSRSDYWEQFF
J: TRBJ1-1; V: TRBV6-6; size: NA; D: TRBD1; DNA: TGTGCCAGCAGTTACGATGGACAGGGGGCCACTGAAGCTTTCTTT; CDR3: CASSYDGQGATEAFF
J: TRBJ2-5; V: TRBV11-2; size: NA; D: TRBD2; DNA: TGTGCCAGCAGCCCTGGGGGGCTAGCGGGGAGGGAGCAGTACTTC; CDR3: CASSPGGLAGREQYF
J: TRBJ2-1; V: TRBV6-1; size: NA; D: NA; DNA: TGTGCCAGCACCATCTTTTATCCCAATGAGCAGTTCTTC; CDR3: CASTIFYPNEQFF
J: TRBJ2-5; V: TRBV6-1; size: NA; D: NA; DNA: TGTGCCAGCAGGGAAGAGACCCAGTACTTC; CDR3: CASREETQYF
J: TRBJ2-5; V: TRBV19; size: NA; D: TRBD1; DNA: TGTGCCAGTAGCATCTCAGGGCGACAGGGGGCGCCGGGTGCGACCCAGTACTTC; CDR3: CASSISGRQGAPGATQYF
J: TRBJ2-7; V: TRBV6-1; size: NA; D: NA; DNA: TGTGCCAGCACGTTTGGGGGGAGTACCTACGAGCAGTACTTC; CDR3: CASTFGGSTYEQYF
J: TRBJ1-1; V: TRBV10-3; size: NA; D: NA; DNA: TGTGCCATCAGTGAAGGTCAGAACACTGAAGCTTTCTTT; CDR3: CAISEGQNTEAFF
J: TRBJ2-1; V: TRBV20-1; size: few; D: NA; DNA: TGCAGTGCTAGAGCTCTGAGTGAGCAGTTCTTC; CDR3: CSARALSEQFF
J: TRBJ2-7; V: TRBV4-1; size: NA; D: NA; DNA: TGCGCCAGCAGCCCCTTCTATGAGGGAGCGCGTTCCTACGAGCAGTACTTC; CDR3: CASSPFYEGARSYEQYF
J: TRBJ1-2; V: TRBV5-1; size: NA; D: TRBD1; DNA: TGCGCCAGCAGCTCGGGGACAGGGCCCTACACCTTC; CDR3: CASSSGTGPYTF
J: TRBJ1-2; V: TRBV6-5; size: NA; D: NA; DNA: TGTGCCAGCAGGTCACAAACAGGGTTCACTGGCTACACCTTC; CDR3: CASRSQTGFTGYTF
J: TRBJ1-5; V: TRBV6-1; size: NA; D: NA; DNA: TGTGCCAGCAGTGAAATGGGTATAACCAATCAGCCCCAGCATTTT; CDR3: CASSEMGITNQPQHF
J: TRBJ2-7; V: TRBV6-8; size: NA; D: NA; DNA: TGTGCCAGCGCGGGGCGTCTCGAGCAGTACTTC; CDR3: CASAGRLEQYF
J: TRBJ2-7; V: TRBV10-3; size: NA; D: TRBD2; DNA: TGTGCCATCAGTCTAGCGGGGGGCTACGAGCAGTACTTC; CDR3: CAISLAGGYEQYF
J: TRBJ1-2; V: TRBV14; size: once; D: TRBD1; DNA: TGTGCCAGGGGGGGGCAAGACAGGGAGACCTATGGCTACACCTTC; CDR3: CARGGQDRETYGYTF
J: TRBJ2-1; V: TRBV11-1; size: NA; D: NA; DNA: TGTGCCAGCAGCCGCCGGGGGCAGGGAGATAATGAGCAGTTCTTC; CDR3: CASSRRGQGDNEQFF
J: TRBJ2-7; V: TRBV5-1; size: NA; D: TRBD1; DNA: TGCGCCAGCAGTCCTAGCCAGGGGGCGGTGTTAGGCTACGAGCAGTACTTC; CDR3: CASSPSQGAVLGYEQYF
J: TRBJ1-1; V: TRBV7-6; size: NA; D: NA; DNA: TGTGCCAGCAGCTTAGCAGAGGGTCCGAACACTGAAGCTTTCTTT; CDR3: CASSLAEGPNTEAFF
J: TRBJ2-1; V: TRBV9; size: NA; D: NA; DNA: TGTGCCAGCAGCGCAGCCATTAGGCCAGAGGACAATGAGCAGTTCTTC; CDR3: CASSAAIRPEDNEQFF
J: TRBJ2-2; V: TRBV6-5; size: NA; D: NA; DNA: TGTGCCAGCCGAAGCGGATTGAACACCGGGGAGCTGTTTTTT; CDR3: CASRSGLNTGELFF
J: TRBJ2-1; V: TRBV6-1; size: NA; D: NA; DNA: TGTGCCAGCTCTCGTCTATATGAGCAGTTCTTC; CDR3: CASSRLYEQFF
J: TRBJ1-3; V: TRBV9; size: NA; D: NA; DNA: TGTGCCAGCAGCGTAGGTGGCATCTCTGGAAACACCATATATTTT; CDR3: CASSVGGISGNTIYF
J: TRBJ2-7; V: TRBV10-1; size: NA; D: TRBD2; DNA: TGCGCCAGCAGTGAGTCTGGGAGGGGAGGTGGGGAGCAGTACTTC; CDR3: CASSESGRGGGEQYF
J: TRBJ2-2; V: TRBV6-5; size: few; D: NA; DNA: TGTGCCAGCAGTTACTCGGAAGTCGGGGAGCTGTTTTTT; CDR3: CASSYSEVGELFF
J: TRBJ2-2; V: TRBV7-7; size: NA; D: NA; DNA: TGTGCCAGCAGCTCCAACAGGGTACCCGGGGAGCTGTTTTTT; CDR3: CASSSNRVPGELFF
J: TRBJ2-3; V: TRBV5-1; size: few; D: NA; DNA: TGCGCCAGCAGCTTGGATAAGGGCACAGATACGCAGTATTTT; CDR3: CASSLDKGTDTQYF